This T cell receptor (beta chain) is from a study of blood T cell repertoires in COVID-19. Study-level background: COVID-19 samples collected from the United States, Italy and Spain covered acute and convalescent phases.

The CDR3 spans 17 residues. V lost 0 bases to trimming and J lost 2 bases; unmatched junction nucleotides: 6. The V gene's germline CDR1 is SGHKS and CDR2 YYEKEE (reference sequence). In the original processing: By means of reference gene primer amplification, nucleated cell counts were estimated. Clones were read by immunoSEQ multiplex PCR, and TCRdb kept only the in-frame ones, dropping some. The V and J calls and clone size come from that table; D and trimming were worked out from the DNA. Of under 170,000 clones listed, over 65% are singletons. Sequenced input: peripheral blood. V and J are TRBV5-5 and TRBJ2-1; 9 bases fit TRBD2. This clonotype originated in a man between 70 and 80 years old with acute or convalescent COVID-19. The CDR3 spells CASSLGAGGPAYNEQFF. CDR3 nucleotides: TGTGCCAGCAGCTTGGGAGCGGGGGGACCAGCCTACAATGAGCAGTTCTTC.